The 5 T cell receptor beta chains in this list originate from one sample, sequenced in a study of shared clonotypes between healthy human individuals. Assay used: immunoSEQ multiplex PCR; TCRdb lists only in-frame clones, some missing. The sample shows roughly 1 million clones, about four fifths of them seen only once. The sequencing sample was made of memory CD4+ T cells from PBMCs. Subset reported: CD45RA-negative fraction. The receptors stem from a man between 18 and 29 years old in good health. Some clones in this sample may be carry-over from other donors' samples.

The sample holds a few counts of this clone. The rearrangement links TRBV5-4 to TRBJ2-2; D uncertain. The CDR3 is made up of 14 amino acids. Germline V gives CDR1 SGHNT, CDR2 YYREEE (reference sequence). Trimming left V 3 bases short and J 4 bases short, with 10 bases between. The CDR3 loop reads CASSSKVPTGELFF. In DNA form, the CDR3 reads TGTGCCAGCAGCTCCAAGGTCCCCACCGGGGAGCTGTTTTTT.

In nucleotides, the CDR3 is TGTGCCATCAGGACTAGCGGAGGTTACAATGAGCAGTTCTTC. Protein: CAIRTSGGYNEQFF. V gene TRBV10-3 combines with J gene TRBJ2-1; 9 nucleotides agree with TRBD2. Germline-derived CDR1 and CDR2 are ENHRY and SYGVKD. The CDR3 length is 14 residues. V dropped 6 bases and J dropped 4; count of bases not matched to a gene: 4.

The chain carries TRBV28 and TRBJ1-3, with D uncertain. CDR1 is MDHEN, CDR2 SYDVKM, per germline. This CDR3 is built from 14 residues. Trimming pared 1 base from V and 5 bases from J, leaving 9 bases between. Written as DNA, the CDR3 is TGTGCCAGCAGTTTATCGGCCGGCCGAAACACCATATATTTT. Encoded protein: CASSLSAGRNTIYF.

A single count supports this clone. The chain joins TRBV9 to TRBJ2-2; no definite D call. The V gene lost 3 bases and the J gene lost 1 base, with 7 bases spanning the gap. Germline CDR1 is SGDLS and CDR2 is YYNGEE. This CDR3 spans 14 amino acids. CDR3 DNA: TGTGCCAGCAGCGGATACCAGAACACCGGGGAGCTGTTTTTT. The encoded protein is CASSGYQNTGELFF.

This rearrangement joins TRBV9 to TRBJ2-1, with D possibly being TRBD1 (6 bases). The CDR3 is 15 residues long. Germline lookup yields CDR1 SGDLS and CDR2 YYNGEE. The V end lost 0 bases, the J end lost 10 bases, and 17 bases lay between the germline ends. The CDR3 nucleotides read TGTGCCAGCAGCGTAGAGGACAGCCCCTGGAGAGAGCAGTTCTTC. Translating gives CASSVEDSPWREQFF.